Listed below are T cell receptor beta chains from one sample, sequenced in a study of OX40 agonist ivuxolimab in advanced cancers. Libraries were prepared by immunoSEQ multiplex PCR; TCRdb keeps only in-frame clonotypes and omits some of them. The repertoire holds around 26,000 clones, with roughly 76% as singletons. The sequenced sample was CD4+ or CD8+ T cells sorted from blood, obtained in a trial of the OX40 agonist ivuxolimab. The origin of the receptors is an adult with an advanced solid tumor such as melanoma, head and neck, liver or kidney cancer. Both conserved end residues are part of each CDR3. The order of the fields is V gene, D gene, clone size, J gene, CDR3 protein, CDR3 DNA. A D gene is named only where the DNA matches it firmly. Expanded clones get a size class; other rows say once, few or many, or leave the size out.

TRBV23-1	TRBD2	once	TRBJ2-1	CASITTVSGTSGTVPYNEQFF	TGCGCCAGCATCACAACCGTTTCCGGGACTAGCGGAACAGTTCCCTACAATGAGCAGTTCTTC
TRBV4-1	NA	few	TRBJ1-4	CASSQFLGENEKLFF	TGCGCCAGCAGCCAATTCCTTGGTGAAAATGAAAAACTGTTTTTT
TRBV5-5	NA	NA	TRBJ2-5	CASNPEEEETQYF	TGTGCCAGCAACCCCGAGGAGGAAGAGACCCAGTACTTC
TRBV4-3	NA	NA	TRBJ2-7	CASSQGLQSYEQYF	TGCGCCAGCAGCCAGGGACTCCAATCCTACGAGCAGTACTTC
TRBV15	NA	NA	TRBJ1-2	CATSRDRGFDGYTF	TGTGCCACCAGCAGAGATCGTGGCTTCGATGGCTACACCTTC
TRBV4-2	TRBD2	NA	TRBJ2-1	CASSLAGHEQFF	TGTGCCAGCAGCCTAGCGGGGCATGAGCAGTTCTTC
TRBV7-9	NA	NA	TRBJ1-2	CASSLGRVEVQGNGYTF	TGTGCCAGCAGCTTAGGGAGGGTTGAAGTACAGGGCAACGGCTACACCTTC
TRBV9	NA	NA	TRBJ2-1	CASSAQANEQFF	TGTGCCAGCAGCGCACAGGCGAATGAGCAGTTCTTC
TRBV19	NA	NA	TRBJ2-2	CASTNQTGQAFPNTGELFF	TGTGCCAGTACCAATCAGACGGGACAAGCTTTTCCGAACACCGGGGAGCTGTTTTTT
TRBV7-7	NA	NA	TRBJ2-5	CASSLEGQETQYF	TGTGCCAGCAGCCTTGAGGGGCAAGAGACCCAGTACTTC
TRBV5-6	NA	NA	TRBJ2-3	CASSLGISGTDTQYF	TGTGCCAGCAGCTTGGGAATTTCGGGCACAGATACGCAGTATTTT